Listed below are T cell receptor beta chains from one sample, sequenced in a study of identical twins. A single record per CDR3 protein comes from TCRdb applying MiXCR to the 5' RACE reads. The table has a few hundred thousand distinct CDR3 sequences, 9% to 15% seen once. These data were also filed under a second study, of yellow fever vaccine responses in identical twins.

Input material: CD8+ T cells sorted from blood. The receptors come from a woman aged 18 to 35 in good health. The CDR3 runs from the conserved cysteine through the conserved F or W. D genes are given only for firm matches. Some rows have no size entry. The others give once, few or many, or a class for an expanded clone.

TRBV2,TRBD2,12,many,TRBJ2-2,TGTGCCAGCAGACACGGGGGGGGGGAGCTGTTTTTT,CASRHGGGELFF
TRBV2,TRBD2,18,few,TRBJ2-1,TGTGCCAGCAGTGAGGTTGCCGGGACTAGCGGCCCCTACAATGAGCAGTTCTTC,CASSEVAGTSGPYNEQFF
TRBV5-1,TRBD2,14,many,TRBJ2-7,TGCGCCAGCAGCTTGAGGCTAGCGGACTACGAGCAGTACTTC,CASSLRLADYEQYF
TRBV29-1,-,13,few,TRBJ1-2,TGCAGCGTTGTGGGGGGACCATACTATGGCTACACCTTC,CSVVGGPYYGYTF
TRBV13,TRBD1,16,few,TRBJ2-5,TGTGCCAGCAGCTTATTGGCAGGGGGCATTGAAGAGACCCAGTACTTC,CASSLLAGGIEETQYF
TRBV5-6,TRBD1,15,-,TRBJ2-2,TGTGCCAGCAGCTCCCAGGGGGCTGGGTCCGGGGAGCTGTTTTTT,CASSSQGAGSGELFF
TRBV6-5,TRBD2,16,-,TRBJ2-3,TGTGCCAGCAGCCCGATTAGCGGGGGGCTCACAGATACGCAGTATTTT,CASSPISGGLTDTQYF
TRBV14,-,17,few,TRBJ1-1,TGTGCCAGCAGCCAAGATATGACCCACTTGGCGGTGGCTGAAGCTTTCTTT,CASSQDMTHLAVAEAFF
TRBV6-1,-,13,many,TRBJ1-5,TGTGCCAGCAGTGAATATAGCAATCAGCCCCAGCATTTT,CASSEYSNQPQHF
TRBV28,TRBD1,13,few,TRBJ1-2,TGTGCCAGCAGTTTTCTTACAGGGGATGGCTACACCTTC,CASSFLTGDGYTF
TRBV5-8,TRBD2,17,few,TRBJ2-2,TGTGCCAGCAGCTGGGGACTAGCGGGAATGATCACCGGGGAGCTGTTTTTT,CASSWGLAGMITGELFF
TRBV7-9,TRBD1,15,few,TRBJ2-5,TGTGCCAGCAGCTTGAGGGGACAGCTGAGAGAGACCCAGTACTTC,CASSLRGQLRETQYF
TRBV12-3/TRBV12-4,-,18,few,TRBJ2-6,TGTGCCAGCAGTTTAACGGCAGGGGTCCCCTCTGGGGCCAACGTCCTGACTTTC,CASSLTAGVPSGANVLTF
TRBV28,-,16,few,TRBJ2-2,TGTGCCAGCAGTCAGACGGCTTTCGCGAACACCGGGGAGCTGTTTTTT,CASSQTAFANTGELFF
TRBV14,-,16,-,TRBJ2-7,TGTGCCAGCAGCCAAGATGAGGGTGGACGGCCCTACGAGCAGTACTTC,CASSQDEGGRPYEQYF
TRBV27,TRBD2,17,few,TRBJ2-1,TGTGCCAGCGGGGACCCGGGACTAGCGGGGTGGTACAATGAGCAGTTCTTC,CASGDPGLAGWYNEQFF
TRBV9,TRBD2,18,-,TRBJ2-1,TGTGCCAGCAGCGTAAGGGCCCCCACTAGCGGACCAGACAATGAGCAGTTCTTC,CASSVRAPTSGPDNEQFF
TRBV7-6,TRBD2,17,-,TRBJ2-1,TGTGCCAGCAGCCCCACTAGCGACCTGAGCTCCTACAATGAGCAGTTCTTC,CASSPTSDLSSYNEQFF
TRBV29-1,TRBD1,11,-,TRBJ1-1,TGCAGCGGGACAGGGGACACTGAAGCTTTCTTT,CSGTGDTEAFF
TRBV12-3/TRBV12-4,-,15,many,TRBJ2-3,TGTGCCAGCAGTTTAGGGACAACTAGCACAGATACGCAGTATTTT,CASSLGTTSTDTQYF
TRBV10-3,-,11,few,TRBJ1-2,TGTGCCATCCACAGTCACTATGGCTACACCTTC,CAIHSHYGYTF
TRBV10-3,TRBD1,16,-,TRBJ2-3,TGTGCCATCAGTGAGGACTCGGGACAGGGCACAGATACGCAGTATTTT,CAISEDSGQGTDTQYF
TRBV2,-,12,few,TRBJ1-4,TGTGCCAGCCAGGGGAATAATGAAAAACTGTTTTTT,CASQGNNEKLFF
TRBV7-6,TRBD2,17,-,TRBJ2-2,TGTGCCAGCAGCTTTAGGCTAGCGGGGGCCGTCACCGGGGAGCTGTTTTTT,CASSFRLAGAVTGELFF
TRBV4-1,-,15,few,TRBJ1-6,TGCGCCAGCACCAACGCTGGGGATGTCAATTCACCCCTCCACTTT,CASTNAGDVNSPLHF
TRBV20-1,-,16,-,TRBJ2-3,TGCAGTGCTAGAGGGGGGCTCCGAATGGTCACAGATACGCAGTATTTT,CSARGGLRMVTDTQYF
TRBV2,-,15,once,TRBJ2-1,TGTGCCAGCAGTGAAGTCGCCAGCCCGCTGAATGAGCAGTTCTTC,CASSEVASPLNEQFF
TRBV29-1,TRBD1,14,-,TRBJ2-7,TGCAGCGTTGAAGGTGACAGGGGATCGTACGAGCAGTACTTC,CSVEGDRGSYEQYF
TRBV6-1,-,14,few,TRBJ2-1,TGTGCCAGCATGAAGGGGGAGGGCCCCCCTGAGCAGTTCTTC,CASMKGEGPPEQFF
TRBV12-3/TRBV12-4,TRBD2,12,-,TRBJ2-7,TGTGCCAGCACCCCGGGGGGTTACGAGCAGTACTTC,CASTPGGYEQYF
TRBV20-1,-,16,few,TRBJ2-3,TGCAGTGCTAGACCACAGTGGGGGTCCTGGGAAGATACGCAGTATTTT,CSARPQWGSWEDTQYF
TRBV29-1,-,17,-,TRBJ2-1,TGCAGCGTTTTTGACACCTCCAGGGCTAGACCCTACAATGAGCAGTTCTTC,CSVFDTSRARPYNEQFF
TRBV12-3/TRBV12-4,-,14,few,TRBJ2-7,TGTGCCAGCAGTTCCTCCCGATTGGCAGGCGAGCAGTACTTC,CASSSSRLAGEQYF
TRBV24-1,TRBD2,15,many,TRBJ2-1,TGTGCCACCAGTGTAACTAGCGGGAGTTTGAATGAGCAGTTCTTC,CATSVTSGSLNEQFF
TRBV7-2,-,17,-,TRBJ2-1,TGTGCCAGCAGCTTAAATTCAGGGGGCGGGGGCTACAATGAGCAGTTCTTC,CASSLNSGGGGYNEQFF
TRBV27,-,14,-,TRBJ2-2,TGTGCCAGCAGTGCGGGCAGCCGCCCCGGGGAGCTGTTTTTT,CASSAGSRPGELFF
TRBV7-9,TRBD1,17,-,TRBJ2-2,TGTGCCAGCAGCCCTCGGGACAGGGCTTCGAACACCGGGGAGCTGTTTTTT,CASSPRDRASNTGELFF
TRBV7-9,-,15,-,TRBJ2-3,TGTGCCAGCAGCTTAGAGGGGGTGTTCACAGATACGCAGTATTTT,CASSLEGVFTDTQYF
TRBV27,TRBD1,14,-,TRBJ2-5,TGTGCCAGCAGTTGGGACAGGGGTTTAAAGACCCAGTACTTC,CASSWDRGLKTQYF
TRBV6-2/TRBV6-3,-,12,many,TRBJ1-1,TGTGCCACTCGTGACCGGAACACTGAAGCTTTCTTT,CATRDRNTEAFF
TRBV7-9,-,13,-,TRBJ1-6,TGTGCCAGCAGCTTAGTAAACGGGTCACCCCTCCACTTT,CASSLVNGSPLHF
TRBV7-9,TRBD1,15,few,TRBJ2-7,TGTGCCAGCAGCTTACCCGGGACAGGGGCCTACGAGCAGTACTTC,CASSLPGTGAYEQYF
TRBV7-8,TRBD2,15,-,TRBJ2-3,TGTGCCAGCAGCTTCTGGACTAGCCACACAGATACGCAGTATTTT,CASSFWTSHTDTQYF
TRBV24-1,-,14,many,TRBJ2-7,TGTGCCACCAGTGAACCCGGGCCTCTCAACGAGCAGTACTTC,CATSEPGPLNEQYF
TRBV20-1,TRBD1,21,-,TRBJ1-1,TGCAGTGCTAAAAAAAAGAACAGTTACAGGGGACTACCTGCCATGAACACTGAAGCTTTCTTT,CSAKKKNSYRGLPAMNTEAFF
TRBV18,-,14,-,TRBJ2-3,TGTGCCAGCTCCAGGTCCCCGTACACAGATACGCAGTATTTT,CASSRSPYTDTQYF
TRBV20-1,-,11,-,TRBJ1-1,TGCAGTGCATGGCAGAACACTGAAGCTTTCTTT,CSAWQNTEAFF
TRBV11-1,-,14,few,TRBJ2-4,TGTGCCAGCAGCTTAGACAGGGTTTACGACATTCAGTACTTC,CASSLDRVYDIQYF
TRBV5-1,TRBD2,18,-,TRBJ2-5,TGCGCCAGCAGCTTGTCGGGGCTAGCGGGGGCCAGACAAGAGACCCAGTACTTC,CASSLSGLAGARQETQYF
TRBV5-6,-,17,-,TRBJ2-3,TGTGCCAGCAGCTTGGAGGGGGCTAGCGGTAGCACAGATACGCAGTATTTT,CASSLEGASGSTDTQYF
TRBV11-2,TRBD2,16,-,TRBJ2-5,TGTGCCAGCAGCTTCCCCGCTAGCGGGAGTAGGGAGACCCAGTACTTC,CASSFPASGSRETQYF
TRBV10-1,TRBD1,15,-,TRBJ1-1,TGCGCCAGCAGTGCTTCGACAGGGGGCTGGACTGAAGCTTTCTTT,CASSASTGGWTEAFF
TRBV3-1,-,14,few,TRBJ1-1,TGTGCCAGCAGTCCAGGGGAAAGGAAGACTGAAGCTTTCTTT,CASSPGERKTEAFF
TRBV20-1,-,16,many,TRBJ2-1,TGCAGTGCTAGTTTCGGCGGGCAGAGCTCCTACAATGAGCAGTTCTTC,CSASFGGQSSYNEQFF